This T cell receptor (beta chain) is drawn from a study of blood T cell repertoires in COVID-19. In the study overall: Italy, Spain and the United States were the sources of the convalescent and acute COVID-19 samples. T cells, B-cell-depleted T cells, or PBMCs supplied cDNA or gDNA.

In the study's own analysis: Estimates of nucleated cell counts were drawn from the amplification of reference gene primers. Data came from immunoSEQ multiplex PCR; TCRdb stores just in-frame clones and leaves some out. That table furnishes V, J and clone size, whereas the DNA furnished D and trimming. The sample carries some 250,000 clones, roughly 87% recorded once. Germline CDR1 and CDR2: LGHNA and YSLEER. The CDR3 extends over 15 amino acids. The V gene lost 1 base and the J gene lost 3 bases, with 13 bases spanning the gap. This receptor was identified in a woman in her 30s with acute or convalescent COVID-19. The sample consisted of peripheral blood. The chain couples TRBV4-3 to TRBJ2-7; the D gene is possibly TRBD2 (5 bases). The CDR3 sequence is CASSQASSVIYEQYF. CDR3 coding DNA: TGCGCCAGCAGCCAAGCCAGTAGCGTGATCTACGAGCAGTACTTC.